This T cell receptor beta chain was recorded in a study of cytomegalovirus exposure and HLA in healthy donors. The germline V gene has CDR1 SGHDT and CDR2 YYEEEE. The CDR3 extends over 15 amino acids. Trimming cost V 4 bases and J 0 bases, with 13 bases left between them. This PCR relied on a set of 60 Vbeta primers and 13 Jbeta primers. Profiled with immunoSEQ multiplex PCR; TCRdb holds only in-frame clones, not every one. The table records over 150,000 clones, around 80% of them present only once. Whole-study findings and limits: V- and J-gene trimming of TCR beta was linked (in a later analysis) to a missense DCLRE1C variant. TCR beta sequences reportedly predicted the HLA-A and HLA-B alleles of most subjects accurately. A later analysis showed HLA-associated TCR beta chains outstripping equally common others in clonal expansion. Altogether, 150 to 200 TCR beta chains were recorded as cytomegalovirus-associated.

This clone has more than one count but fewer than ten. The antigen is undetermined. The V and J genes are TRBV5-6 and TRBJ1-1; D gene uncertain. Input material: PBMCs. The receptor comes from a man aged 35 to 55 in good health and CMV-seronegative. CDR3 in DNA: TGTGCCAGCAGCCTCATGGGCAGGCTGAACACTGAAGCTTTCTTT. This encodes CASSLMGRLNTEAFF. Together with reference TRBV5-6 and TRBJ1-1, the CDR3 gives the full variable domain: DAGVTQSPTHLIKTRGQQVTLRCSPKSGHDTVSWYQQALGQGPQFIFQYYEEEERQRGNFPDRFSGHQFPNYSSELNVNALLLGDSALYLCASSLMGRLNTEAFFGQGTRLTVV.